The text below deals with one TCR beta chain. The data belong to a study of T-cell memory formation after mild COVID-19. Germline V lookup: CDR1 SGHRS, CDR2 YFSETQ. V trimming: 3 bases; J trimming: 2 bases; junction bases outside the gene matches: 2. The CDR3 loop spans 14 amino acids. Via MiXCR, TCRdb re-called the 5' RACE reads, giving one row per CDR3 protein. The sample gives under 200,000 distinct CDR3 sequences, roughly a third of which show up once; around 11% is in the top ten. This receptor was identified in an adult woman who had mild COVID-19 (a few samples of this study predate the infection). Cell type and time point are not known. The chain couples TRBV5-1 to TRBJ2-1; 7 bases map to TRBD1. Sequencing was carried out using PBMCs or a T cell subset sorted from them (not recorded which). CDR3 DNA sequence: TGCGCCAGCAGCTGGGACAGCCCCTACAATGAGCAGTTCTTC. This encodes CASSWDSPYNEQFF.